This TCR beta chain was identified during a study of shared clonotypes between healthy human individuals. CDR1 and CDR2 from the germline V gene are MGHDK and SYGVNS. V was cut by 5 bases and J by 0 bases, with 8 bases left in between. The CDR3 has 13 amino acids. Deep-level assay runs were performed. TCRdb keeps only in-frame clones here, not all; method: immunoSEQ multiplex PCR. The table records about a million clones, more than 75% of them present only once. The chain has TRBV25-1 and TRBJ2-7, with D uncertain. The sequence was collected from a man between 18 and 35 years old in good health. Sequenced sample: memory CD4+ T cells sorted from blood. This sample's subset: CD45RA-negative fraction. CDR3 region: CASSSVISYEQYF. The CDR3 region has the DNA TGTGCCAGCAGTTCCGTAATCTCCTACGAGCAGTACTTC.